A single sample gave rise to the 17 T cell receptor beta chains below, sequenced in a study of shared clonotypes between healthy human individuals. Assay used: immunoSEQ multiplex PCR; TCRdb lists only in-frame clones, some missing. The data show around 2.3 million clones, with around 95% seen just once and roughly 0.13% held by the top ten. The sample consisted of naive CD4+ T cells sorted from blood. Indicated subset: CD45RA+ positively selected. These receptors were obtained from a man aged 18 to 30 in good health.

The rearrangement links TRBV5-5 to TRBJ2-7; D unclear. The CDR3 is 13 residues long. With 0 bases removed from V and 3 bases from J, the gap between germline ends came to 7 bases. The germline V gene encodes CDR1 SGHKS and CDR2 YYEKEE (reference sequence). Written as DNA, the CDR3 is TGTGCCAGCAGCTTGGAGGGTAACTACGAGCAGTACTTC. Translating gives CASSLEGNYEQYF.

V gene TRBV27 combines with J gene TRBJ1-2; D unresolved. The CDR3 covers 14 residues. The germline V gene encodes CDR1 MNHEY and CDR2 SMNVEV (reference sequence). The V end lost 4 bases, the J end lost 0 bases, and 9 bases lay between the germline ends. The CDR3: CASSSTPTNYGYTF. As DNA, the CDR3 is TGTGCCAGCAGTTCGACACCTACTAACTATGGCTACACCTTC.

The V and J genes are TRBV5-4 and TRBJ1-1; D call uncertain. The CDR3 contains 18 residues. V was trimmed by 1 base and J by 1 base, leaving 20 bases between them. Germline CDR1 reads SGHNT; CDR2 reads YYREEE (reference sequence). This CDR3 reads CASSLTKSAGASNTEAFF. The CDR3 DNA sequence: TGTGCCAGCAGCTTGACCAAATCCGCAGGAGCATCGAACACTGAAGCTTTCTTT.

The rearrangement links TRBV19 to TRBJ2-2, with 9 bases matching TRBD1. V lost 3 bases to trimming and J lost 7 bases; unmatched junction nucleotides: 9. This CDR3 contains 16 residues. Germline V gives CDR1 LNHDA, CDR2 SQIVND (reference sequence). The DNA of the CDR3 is TGTGCCAGTAGTATGGCCGGGACAGGGTTTGGCGGGGAGCTGTTTTTT. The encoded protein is CASSMAGTGFGGELFF. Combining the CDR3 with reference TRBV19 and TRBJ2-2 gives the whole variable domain DGGITQSPKYLFRKEGQNVTLSCEQNLNHDAMYWYRQDPGQGLRLIYYSQIVNDFQKGDIAEGYSVSREKKESFPLTVTSAQKNPTAFYLCASSMAGTGFGGELFFGEGSRLTVL.

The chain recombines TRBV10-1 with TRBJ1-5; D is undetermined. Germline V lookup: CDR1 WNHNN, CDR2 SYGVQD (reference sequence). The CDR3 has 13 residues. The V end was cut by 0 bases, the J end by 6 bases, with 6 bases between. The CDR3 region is CASSESRLQPQHF. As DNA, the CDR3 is TGCGCCAGCAGTGAGTCAAGGCTTCAGCCCCAGCATTTT.

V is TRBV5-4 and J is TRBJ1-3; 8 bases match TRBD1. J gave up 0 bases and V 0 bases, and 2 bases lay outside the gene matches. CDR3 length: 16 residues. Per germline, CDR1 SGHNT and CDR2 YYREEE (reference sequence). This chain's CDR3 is CASSLDRGTSGNTIYF. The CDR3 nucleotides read TGTGCCAGCAGCTTGGACAGGGGGACCTCTGGAAACACCATATATTTT.

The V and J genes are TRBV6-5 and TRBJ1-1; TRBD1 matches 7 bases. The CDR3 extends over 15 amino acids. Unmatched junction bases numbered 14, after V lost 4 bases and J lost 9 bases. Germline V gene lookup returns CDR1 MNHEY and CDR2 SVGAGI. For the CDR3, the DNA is TGTGCCAGCAGTTGGGACCCGGGACAGCAGATTCAAGCTTTCTTT. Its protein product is CASSWDPGQQIQAFF.

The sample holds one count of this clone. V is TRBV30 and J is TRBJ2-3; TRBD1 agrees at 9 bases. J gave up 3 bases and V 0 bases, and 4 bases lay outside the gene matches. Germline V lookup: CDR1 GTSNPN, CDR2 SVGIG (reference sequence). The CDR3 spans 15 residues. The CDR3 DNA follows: TGTGCCTGGAGTGTACTAGGACAGGGGACAGATACGCAGTATTTT. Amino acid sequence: CAWSVLGQGTDTQYF.

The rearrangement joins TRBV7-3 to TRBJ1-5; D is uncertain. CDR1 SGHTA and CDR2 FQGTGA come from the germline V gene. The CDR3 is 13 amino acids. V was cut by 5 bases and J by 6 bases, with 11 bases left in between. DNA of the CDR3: TGTGCCAGCAGCCCTTCGGAGGGTCAGCCCCAGCATTTT. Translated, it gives CASSPSEGQPQHF.

This CDR3 reads CASSSIAGRFEQFF. The CDR3 DNA sequence: TGTGCCAGCAGCTCTATAGCGGGACGCTTTGAGCAGTTCTTC. V usage is TRBV9 and J usage is TRBJ2-1; 8 bases align to TRBD2. There are 14 residues in the CDR3. J gave up 9 bases and V 4 bases, and 9 bases lay outside the gene matches. Germline CDR1 and CDR2: SGDLS and YYNGEE.

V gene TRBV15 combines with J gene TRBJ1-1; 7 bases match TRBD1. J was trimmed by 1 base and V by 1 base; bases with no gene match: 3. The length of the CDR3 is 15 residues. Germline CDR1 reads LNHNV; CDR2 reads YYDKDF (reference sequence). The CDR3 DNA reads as TGTGCCACCAGCAGAGGACAGGGCTCGAACACTGAAGCTTTCTTT. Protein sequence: CATSRGQGSNTEAFF.

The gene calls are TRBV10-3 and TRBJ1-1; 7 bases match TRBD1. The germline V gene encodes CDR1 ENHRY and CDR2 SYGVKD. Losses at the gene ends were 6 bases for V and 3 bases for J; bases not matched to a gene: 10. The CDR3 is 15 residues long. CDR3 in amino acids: CAIRIPTGLDTEAFF. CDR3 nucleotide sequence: TGTGCCATCAGGATACCGACAGGGCTGGACACTGAAGCTTTCTTT.

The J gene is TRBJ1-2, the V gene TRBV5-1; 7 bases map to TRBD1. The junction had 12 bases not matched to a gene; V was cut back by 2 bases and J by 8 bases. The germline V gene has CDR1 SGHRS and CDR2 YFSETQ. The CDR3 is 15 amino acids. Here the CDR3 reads CASSFVGGDSGGYTF. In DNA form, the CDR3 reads TGCGCCAGCAGCTTTGTAGGGGGCGATTCTGGCGGCTACACCTTC.

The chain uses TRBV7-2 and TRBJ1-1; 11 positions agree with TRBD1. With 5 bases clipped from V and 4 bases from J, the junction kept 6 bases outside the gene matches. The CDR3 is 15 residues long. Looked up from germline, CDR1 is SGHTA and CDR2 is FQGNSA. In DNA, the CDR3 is TGTGCCAGCAGCCCTGGACAGGGGGCAGCCACTGAAGCTTTCTTT. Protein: CASSPGQGAATEAFF. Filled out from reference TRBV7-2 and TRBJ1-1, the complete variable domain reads GAGVSQSPSNKVTEKGKDVELRCDPISGHTALYWYRQSLGQGLEFLIYFQGNSAPDKSGLPSDRFSAERTGGSVSTLTIQRTQQEDSAVYLCASSPGQGAATEAFFGQGTRLTVV.

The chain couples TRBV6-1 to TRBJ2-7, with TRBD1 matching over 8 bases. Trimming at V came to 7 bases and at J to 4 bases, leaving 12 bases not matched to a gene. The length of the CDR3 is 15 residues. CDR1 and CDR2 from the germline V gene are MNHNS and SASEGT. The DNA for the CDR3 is TGTGCCAGCACCCTCTGGGGGGACAGGACGTACGAGCAGTACTTC. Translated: CASTLWGDRTYEQYF.

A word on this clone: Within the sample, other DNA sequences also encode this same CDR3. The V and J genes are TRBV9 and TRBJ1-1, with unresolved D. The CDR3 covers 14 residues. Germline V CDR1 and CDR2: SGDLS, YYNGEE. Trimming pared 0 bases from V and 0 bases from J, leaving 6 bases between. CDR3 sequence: CASSVEGMNTEAFF. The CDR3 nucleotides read TGTGCCAGCAGCGTAGAGGGCATGAACACTGAAGCTTTCTTT.

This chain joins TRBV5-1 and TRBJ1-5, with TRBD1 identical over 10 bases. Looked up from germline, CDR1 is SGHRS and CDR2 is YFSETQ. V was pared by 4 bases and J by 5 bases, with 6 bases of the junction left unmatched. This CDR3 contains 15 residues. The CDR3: CASSTTGGLDQPQHF. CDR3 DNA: TGCGCCAGCAGCACGACAGGGGGCTTGGATCAGCCCCAGCATTTT.